In this sample, the clone carrying this T cell receptor (beta chain) turned up once. Sequencing was performed with immunoSEQ multiplex PCR; in TCRdb, only in-frame clones are kept and a portion is missing. In the table there are approximately 150,000 clones, approximately 80% of which are singletons. The sample is drawn from a study of blood T cell repertoires in COVID-19. Trimming pared 2 bases from V and 1 base from J, leaving 5 bases between. This CDR3 has 13 residues. Germline V CDR1 and CDR2: KGHSH, LQKENI. This study enrolled people aged roughly 18 to 90 from around 26 US geographic areas. Those designated as exposed participants met a COVID-19 case within 2 weeks before study entry.

The chain employs TRBV18 and TRBJ1-1; D is ambiguous. The source of this sequence is a man in his sixties or seventies who had been exposed to COVID-19. Sequenced sample: PBMCs or T cells enriched from blood (not recorded which). The CDR3 region is CASSPRGNTEAFF. In DNA, the CDR3 is TGTGCCAGCTCACCAAGAGGGAACACTGAAGCTTTCTTT.